This is a list of T cell receptor beta chains from one sample in a study of CD8 T cells in Susac syndrome. MiXCR was run by TCRdb on the immunoSEQ multiplex PCR reads, yielding one entry per CDR3 protein. The sample contains over 150,000 distinct CDR3 sequences, over 90% of which appear only once. The source material was CD4+ T cells from PBMCs. The receptors derive from a human donor with Susac syndrome. Each CDR3 is given with its conserved first and last residue. D genes are given only for firm matches. Clone size is not always given. Where it is, it says once, few, many or a class for expanded clones.

d_call,v_call,clone_size,j_call,cdr3_aa,cdr3_nt
NA,TRBV15,NA,TRBJ2-2,CATSRDLGAGELFF,TGTGCCACCAGCAGAGATTTAGGGGCCGGGGAGCTGTTTTTT
NA,TRBV20-1,NA,TRBJ1-5,CSASSGSNQPQHF,TGCAGTGCTAGTTCAGGGAGCAATCAGCCCCAGCATTTT
NA,TRBV30,NA,TRBJ2-7,CAWSRGATVSYEQYF,TGTGCCTGGAGTAGGGGGGCCACGGTCTCCTACGAGCAGTACTTC
NA,TRBV7-8,NA,TRBJ2-6,CASSLVWSGSAGANVLTF,TGTGCCAGCAGCTTAGTATGGTCAGGGAGCGCTGGGGCCAACGTCCTGACTTTC
TRBD1,TRBV9,once,TRBJ1-4,CASSVGIGPGTGGTNEKLFF,TGTGCCAGCAGCGTAGGAATCGGTCCCGGGACAGGGGGAACTAATGAAAAACTGTTTTTT
NA,TRBV30,NA,TRBJ1-5,CAWSAGLQPQHF,TGTGCCTGGAGTGCGGGGCTTCAGCCCCAGCATTTT
TRBD1,TRBV27,NA,TRBJ1-2,CASSSRDRGGGYTF,TGTGCCAGCAGTTCCCGGGACAGGGGAGGTGGCTACACCTTC
TRBD2,TRBV3-1,NA,TRBJ2-3,CASSQDPTSGHASTDTQYF,TGTGCCAGCAGCCAAGATCCTACTAGCGGTCATGCTAGCACAGATACGCAGTATTTT
TRBD2,TRBV7-8,few,TRBJ2-1,CASSFGGGYNEQFF,TGTGCCAGCAGCTTTGGGGGGGGCTACAATGAGCAGTTCTTC
TRBD1,TRBV12-3/TRBV12-4,NA,TRBJ2-3,CASSPWSGTAGTQYF,TGTGCCAGCAGTCCCTGGTCCGGGACAGCAGGTACGCAGTATTTT
TRBD1,TRBV28,NA,TRBJ1-1,CASSLEDRLNTEAFF,TGTGCCAGCAGTTTGGAGGACAGGCTGAACACTGAAGCTTTCTTT
NA,TRBV20-1,once,TRBJ2-1,CSASGEQFF,TGCAGTGCTAGCGGTGAGCAGTTCTTC
NA,TRBV20-1,NA,TRBJ1-5,CSARDRGPVNQPQHF,TGCAGTGCTAGAGATCGGGGACCTGTGAATCAGCCCCAGCATTTT
NA,TRBV7-2,NA,TRBJ2-2,CASSLLGAPGELFF,TGTGCCAGCAGCTTACTAGGGGCCCCCGGGGAGCTGTTTTTT
NA,TRBV30,NA,TRBJ2-3,CAWSRGRTDTQYF,TGTGCCTGGAGTCGAGGTAGGACAGATACGCAGTATTTT
TRBD2,TRBV7-3,NA,TRBJ2-1,CASSLERGGPNEQFF,TGTGCCAGCAGCTTAGAGCGGGGGGGCCCTAATGAGCAGTTCTTC
NA,TRBV9,NA,TRBJ1-6,CASSKTAQGTGNSPLHF,TGTGCCAGCAGCAAAACGGCCCAGGGAACTGGTAATTCACCCCTCCACTTT
NA,TRBV29-1,once,TRBJ1-5,CSVADSWQPQHF,TGCAGCGTTGCGGACAGCTGGCAGCCCCAGCATTTT
NA,TRBV5-1,NA,TRBJ1-2,CASSSTSLNYGYTF,TGCGCCAGCAGCTCGACATCGCTCAACTATGGCTACACCTTC
TRBD2,TRBV20-1,NA,TRBJ2-1,CSATGTSGRARSYNEQFF,TGCAGTGCTACGGGGACTAGCGGGAGGGCCCGGTCCTACAATGAGCAGTTCTTC
NA,TRBV7-8,NA,TRBJ2-5,CASSLDEVTEETQYF,TGTGCCAGCAGCTTAGATGAGGTGACAGAAGAGACCCAGTACTTC
NA,TRBV7-7,NA,TRBJ2-2,CASSAGQSNTGELFF,TGTGCCAGCAGCGCAGGACAGTCGAACACCGGGGAGCTGTTTTTT
TRBD1,TRBV4-2,NA,TRBJ2-1,CASSQAAIPPRGTYNEQFF,TGTGCCAGCAGCCAAGCTGCGATCCCGCCCAGGGGGACCTACAATGAGCAGTTCTTC
NA,TRBV30,NA,TRBJ2-1,CAWSVTVGLAYRNEQFF,TGTGCCTGGAGTGTAACAGTCGGGCTGGCCTACCGGAATGAGCAGTTCTTC
NA,TRBV3-1,once,TRBJ1-2,CASSQDVGDRDGYTF,TGTGCCAGCAGCCAAGACGTAGGAGACAGAGATGGCTACACCTTC
NA,TRBV30,NA,TRBJ1-4,CAWSVGPREKLFF,TGTGCCTGGAGTGTGGGCCCTCGCGAAAAACTGTTTTTT
NA,TRBV6-5,NA,TRBJ1-1,CASSRLGVNTEAFF,TGTGCCAGCTCCCGTCTAGGGGTGAACACTGAAGCTTTCTTT
NA,TRBV20-1,NA,TRBJ2-3,CSARVTGLDTQYF,TGCAGTGCTAGAGTTACAGGGTTAGATACGCAGTATTTT